The rows below give T cell receptor beta chains drawn from one sample of a study of Graves' ophthalmopathy and Graves' hyperthyroidism. One entry per CDR3 protein results from TCRdb running MiXCR on the multiplex PCR reads. The data show approximately 700,000 distinct CDR3 sequences, approximately 40% seen once. The sample consisted of peripheral blood. All receptors come from an adult man with Graves' ophthalmopathy. CDR3s leave out the opening cysteine and the closing phenylalanine or tryptophan. The order of the fields is clone size, V gene, CDR3 protein. Some rows mark clone size as missing; the rest say once, few, many or name a class of expanded clone.

many TRBV10-3 AISDGRAARVGMNTEAF
many TRBV7-9 ASSPGPGLSF
many TRBV29-1 SVGTWGLQETQY
few TRBV14 ASSQGGAYSPLH
many TRBV29-1 SVEIRVRDYGYT
few TRBV12-3/TRBV12-4 ASSLVYRGDQPQH
few TRBV19 ASSRALEAF
few TRBV10-3 ASGSVNTGELF
- TRBV7-2 ASSLAGTGDYGYT
- TRBV7-9 ASSLFLNSPLH
- TRBV2 AKAGTGDYEQY
few TRBV3-1 APSRTLRRNSPLH
- TRBV7-3 ASSQETGLIQETQY
- TRBV29-1 SLAAGNTEAF
- TRBV19 ASRPGQASSYEQY
few TRBV2 ASSLHPRSEQY
- TRBV7-2 ASSLYDRGQQETQY
- TRBV29-1 SLRVNTEAF
- TRBV29-1 SVPSGGAYGYT
many TRBV6-5 ASSRGIGYT
few TRBV12-5 ASGPASRIGAF
- TRBV12-3/TRBV12-4 ASSPEPSCEQY
few TRBV9 ASSTFRSASGNTGELF
few TRBV19 ASSPLTGYYGYT
few TRBV7-7 ASSPQILTYEQY
few TRBV5-4 ASRFGGQGAFEAF
few TRBV10-1 ASSDTGSSYNEQF
- TRBV10-2 ASSETGVRDSPLH
- TRBV6-6 ASSSTGTGGGYGYT
many TRBV29-1 SVWADTGEQY
few TRBV12-3/TRBV12-4 ASSLGPGTFEQY
- TRBV4-2 ASSQERGGWLF
once TRBV29-1 SVAEGDYGYT
once TRBV10-3 AISESGQAEKLF
- TRBV20-1 SAPGTNFNQPQH
- TRBV29-1 SVGGPRLGYT
many TRBV14 ASSQHTATGELF
many TRBV10-3 AISRGAVNTGELF
few TRBV19 ASSIDRGLGGYT
many TRBV7-8 ASSSTQQETQY
- TRBV19 ACSPGAGANVLT
many TRBV9 ASSVVPGTVHEQF
- TRBV7-2 ASSWSGNSYEQY
few TRBV6-5 ASSEFRKAGGNYGYT
- TRBV2 ASSYSGQGLDEQY
- TRBV15 ASTQGGQGSEKLF